The TCR beta chain under discussion was sequenced for a study of T cell repertoires in cytomegalovirus infection. For the study at large: Through public TCR beta signatures, both CMV infection and matching HLA type were indicated.

Germline V gene sequence: CDR1 SQVTM, CDR2 ANQGSEA. This CDR3 has 14 residues. J gave up 8 bases and V 2 bases, and 5 bases lay outside the gene matches. TCRdb reprocessed the reads via MiXCR and lists one record per CDR3 protein. The repertoire has 250,000 to 350,000 distinct CDR3 sequences, more than 20% of them found once; the top ten carry about 15%. The sequencing sample was made of PBMCs. The V call is TRBV29-1, the J call TRBJ2-1, with 11 bases fitting TRBD2. The receptor was derived from a human donor in good health (CMV status not recorded). Some clones in this sample may be carry-over from other donors' samples. The CDR3 bases are TGCAGCGTTGAATTCTGGACTAGCGGGTATGAGCAGTTCTTC. Translation gives CSVEFWTSGYEQFF.